A single sample is the source of the 17 T cell receptor beta chains below, sequenced in a study of blood T cell repertoires in COVID-19. The method was immunoSEQ multiplex PCR; TCRdb's version includes in-frame clones alone and lacks a portion of them. The data show about 200,000 clones, 70% to 90% seen once. Material: peripheral blood. These receptors were taken from a man aged 60-69 years with acute or convalescent COVID-19.

The V call is TRBV30, the J call TRBJ1-1; 8 positions match TRBD1. Germline trimming cut 4 bases from V and 0 bases from J; bases unmatched to any gene: 4. In germline, CDR1 is GTSNPN, CDR2 SVGIG (reference sequence). The CDR3 is 14 residues long. CDR3 DNA sequence: TGTGCCTGGAAACACAGGGGGATGAACACTGAAGCTTTCTTT. This gives the protein CAWKHRGMNTEAFF. The whole variable domain, filled in from reference TRBV30 and TRBJ1-1, reads SQTIHQWPATLVQPVGSPLSLECTVEGTSNPNLYWYRQAAGRGLQLLFYSVGIGQISSEVPQNLSASRPQDRQFILSSKKLLLSDSGFYLCAWKHRGMNTEAFFGQGTRLTVV.

The V gene is TRBV15, the J gene TRBJ1-1; D possibly corresponds to TRBD1 (5 bases). V dropped 3 bases and J dropped 0 bases, with 5 bases sitting between them. The CDR3 runs 13 residues. From germline, CDR1 is LNHNV and CDR2 YYDKDF (reference sequence). This CDR3 reads CATSRGLNTEAFF. The CDR3, as DNA: TGTGCCACCAGCAGGGGGCTGAACACTGAAGCTTTCTTT.

CDR3 amino acids: CASRGTGEGKTQYF. For the CDR3, the DNA is TGTGCCAGTAGAGGGACAGGGGAGGGAAAGACCCAGTACTTC. This sequence joins TRBV19 and TRBJ2-5; 10 bases match TRBD1. This CDR3 region has 14 residues. Germline loops: CDR1 LNHDA, CDR2 SQIVND (reference sequence). Trimming took 6 bases from V and 6 from J; bases not matched to a gene: 7.

The chain links TRBV19 to TRBJ1-4; D perhaps matches TRBD1 (6 bases). CDR3 length equals 15 residues. Germline values: CDR1 LNHDA, CDR2 SQIVND (reference sequence). V dropped 1 base and J dropped 6 bases, with 12 bases sitting between them. In DNA form, the CDR3 reads TGTGCCAGTAGTATAGCGGACAGAGTCCATGAAAAACTGTTTTTT. Its translation is CASSIADRVHEKLFF.

This rearrangement joins TRBV5-1 to TRBJ2-6; D possibly corresponds to TRBD2 (5 bases). The germline V and J ends were trimmed by 4 bases and 1 base, with 12 bases remaining between them. Germline CDR1 SGHRS, CDR2 YFSETQ. The CDR3 totals 16 residues. DNA for the CDR3: TGCGCCAGCAGCGGGTCCCGGGGTTCTGGGGCCAACGTCCTGACTTTC. This sequence encodes CASSGSRGSGANVLTF.

The V call is TRBV5-1, the J call TRBJ1-4; 7 nucleotides line up with TRBD1. Per germline, CDR1 SGHRS and CDR2 YFSETQ. The CDR3 has 16 residues. The junction had 7 bases not matched to a gene; V was cut back by 3 bases and J by 2 bases. In DNA, the CDR3 is TGCGCCAGCAGCTGGCCACTCAGGGGGACTAATGAAAAACTGTTTTTT. Translating gives CASSWPLRGTNEKLFF.

V and J are TRBV25-1 and TRBJ1-2, with D possibly matching TRBD1 (6 bases). The CDR3 contains 15 residues. V lost 4 bases and J 5 bases, leaving 17 bases between the germline ends. The germline V gene encodes CDR1 MGHDK and CDR2 SYGVNS. CDR3 nucleotides: TGTGCCAGCAGTGCCCAATGGGGGCCACTGTATGGCTACACCTTC. Amino acid sequence: CASSAQWGPLYGYTF.

V and J are TRBV4-2 and TRBJ2-2; 7 nucleotides line up with TRBD2. The CDR3 is 16 residues long. Trimming took 2 bases from V and 2 from J; bases not matched to a gene: 5. The germline gives CDR1 LGHNA, CDR2 YNFKEQ. This CDR3 reads CASSQLRDYNTGELFF. CDR3 in DNA: TGTGCCAGCAGCCAACTCCGGGACTACAACACCGGGGAGCTGTTTTTT.

The chain carries TRBV6-6 and TRBJ2-1; D is uncertain. From germline, CDR1 is MNHNY and CDR2 SVGAGI (reference sequence). The CDR3 has 13 amino acids. Trimming cost V 9 bases and J 5 bases, with 14 bases left between them. The CDR3 loop reads CASIPRVNNEQFF. The DNA for the CDR3 is TGTGCCAGTATACCCCGGGTCAACAATGAGCAGTTCTTC.

This clone has a single count. This chain connects TRBV28 to TRBJ1-5; D uncertain. CDR3 length: 12 amino acids. V lost 8 bases, J lost 2 bases, and 7 bases lay in between. Germline V gene lookup returns CDR1 MDHEN and CDR2 SYDVKM. The CDR3, as DNA: TGTGCCAGCGAGGAGGGCAATCAGCCCCAGCATTTT. Its protein product is CASEEGNQPQHF.

The rearrangement uses TRBV3-1 (or the pseudogene TRBV3-2) and TRBJ1-2; D call uncertain. V lost 4 bases and J 2 bases, leaving 14 bases between the germline ends. This CDR3 is 15 amino acids long. Germline loops: CDR1 LGHDT, CDR2 YNNKEL (reference sequence). In DNA, the CDR3 is TGTGCCAGCAGCCCGGAGGGCCGCAGAAACTATGGCTACACCTTC. Encoded protein: CASSPEGRRNYGYTF.

This sequence joins TRBV30 and TRBJ1-1; 11 nucleotides match TRBD1. V trimming: 2 bases; J trimming: 2 bases; junction bases outside the gene matches: 13. Germline-derived CDR1 and CDR2 are GTSNPN and SVGIG (reference sequence). The CDR3 has 18 residues. The CDR3 reads CAWSRGQGALMDNTEAFF. The CDR3 region has the DNA TGTGCCTGGAGTAGAGGACAGGGGGCCTTAATGGATAACACTGAAGCTTTCTTT.

The chain employs TRBV7-3 and TRBJ2-3, with D maybe TRBD2 (6 bases). This CDR3 has 15 residues. Germline CDR1 reads SGHTA; CDR2 reads FQGTGA. The V end was cut by 4 bases, the J end by 0 bases, with 11 bases between. The CDR3 sequence: CASSSGTVSTDTQYF. CDR3 nucleotides: TGTGCCAGCAGCTCAGGGACTGTTAGCACAGATACGCAGTATTTT.

The chain joins TRBV6-6 to TRBJ2-3, with 7 bases fitting TRBD2. Germline V gene lookup returns CDR1 MNHNY and CDR2 SVGAGI (reference sequence). This CDR3 has 15 amino acids. The trim removed 7 bases at V and 9 bases at J, leaving 16 bases unmatched. The CDR3 reads CASNTEGVAGLTQYF. DNA of the CDR3: TGTGCCAGCAATACCGAAGGGGTAGCGGGCTTGACGCAGTATTTT.

The gene calls are TRBV18 and TRBJ2-7, with 9 bases fitting TRBD2. The length of the CDR3 is 14 residues. Per the germline V gene, CDR1 is KGHSH and CDR2 is LQKENI. V lost 6 bases to trimming and J lost 3 bases; unmatched junction nucleotides: 6. CDR3: CASSLGLAYYEQYF. DNA for the CDR3: TGTGCCAGCTCTCTCGGACTAGCGTACTACGAGCAGTACTTC.

The V call is TRBV5-5, the J call TRBJ2-7, with TRBD2 matching over 7 bases. This CDR3 contains 14 residues. With V trimmed by 3 bases and J by 4 bases, 7 bases remained unmatched. CDR1 and CDR2 (germline): SGHKS, YYEKEE (reference sequence). CDR3 DNA sequence: TGTGCCAGCAGCTCGGCGGGAGAACAGTACGAGCAGTACTTC. Translation: CASSSAGEQYEQYF.

The chain carries TRBV5-1 and TRBJ2-2; D is perhaps TRBD2 (6 bases). The germline V gene encodes CDR1 SGHRS and CDR2 YFSETQ. There are 15 residues in the CDR3. The ends were cut back, 0 bases at V and 4 bases at J, with 10 bases in the middle. CDR3 sequence reads: CASSLGTGVTGELFF. As DNA, the CDR3 is TGCGCCAGCAGCTTGGGAACGGGAGTCACCGGGGAGCTGTTTTTT.